The source of this TCR beta chain is a study of shared clonotypes between healthy human individuals. The CDR3 runs 15 residues. Trimming pared 8 bases from V and 5 bases from J, leaving 21 bases between. Germline CDR1 reads SEHNR; CDR2 reads FQNEAQ (reference sequence). CD45RO-negative cells were positively selected for CCR7, leaving out terminally differentiated effector memory CD45RA+ cells. Repertoires were generated with immunoSEQ multiplex PCR, while TCRdb's copy carries only in-frame clones and drops some. The sample records about 600,000 clones, about 98% being singletons. The sequenced material came from naive CD8+ T cells sorted from blood. The V gene is TRBV7-9, the J gene TRBJ2-5; D may match TRBD1 or TRBD2 (7 bases each). The TCR was taken from a man in his thirties or forties in good health. The CDR3 DNA is TGTGCCAGCCGCAGGGGGGGCTACTCTTGGGAGACCCAGTACTTC. This gives the protein CASRRGGYSWETQYF.